Following are 8 T cell receptor beta chains from one sample sequenced in a study of brain T cells in children with intractable seizures. The table came from immunoSEQ multiplex PCR; TCRdb's copy has only in-frame clones and leaves some out. This repertoire shows 110,000 or so clones, 94% found once; its top ten account for under 4.5%. The specimen was peripheral blood, collected at surgery. The receptor source for this set is a boy in the first two years of life with hemimegalencephaly and intractable seizures.

This rearrangement joins TRBV5-6 to TRBJ2-7; D not certain. The CDR3 spans 13 residues. Germline CDR1 SGHDT, CDR2 YYEEEE. V was shortened by 0 bases and J by 3 bases, with 7 bases between the two germline ends. The CDR3 nucleotides read TGTGCCAGCAGCTTGGTACGGATCTACGAGCAGTACTTC. This translates into CASSLVRIYEQYF.

The chain has TRBV11-2 and TRBJ2-7; 8 bases match TRBD2. The V segment lost 2 bases and the J segment 0 bases; nucleotides outside the gene matches: 6. The CDR3 spans 16 residues. CDR1 is SGHAT, CDR2 FQNNGV, per germline. CDR3 amino acids: CASSLRSSGPSYEQYF. In DNA, the CDR3 is TGTGCCAGCAGCTTACGGTCTAGCGGGCCCTCCTACGAGCAGTACTTC.

The V and J genes are TRBV27 and TRBJ2-7; 11 bases line up with TRBD2. Looked up from germline, CDR1 is MNHEY and CDR2 is SMNVEV (reference sequence). The V segment lost 5 bases and the J segment 4 bases; nucleotides outside the gene matches: 7. CDR3 length: 15 residues. CDR3: CASSIAGGSMYEQYF. CDR3 bases: TGTGCCAGCAGTATAGCGGGAGGGTCAATGTACGAGCAGTACTTC.

This sequence joins TRBV1 and TRBJ2-5; TRBD1 is taken as the D call from the table, unchecked against the DNA. TRBV1 is a known pseudogene. The CDR3 runs 15 residues. The CDR3 DNA reads as TGCACCAGCAGCCAAGATCCAGGGCCCCAAGAGACCCAGTACTTC. It specifies CTSSQDPGPQETQYF.

The rearrangement links TRBV18 to TRBJ2-3; the D gene is possibly TRBD2 (5 bases). The CDR3 extends over 15 amino acids. The V end was cut by 4 bases, the J end by 5 bases, with 16 bases between. Germline assignment: CDR1 KGHSH and CDR2 LQKENI. The CDR3 loop is CASSLWQEEKDTQYF. CDR3 DNA sequence: TGTGCCAGCTCACTGTGGCAGGAGGAGAAAGATACGCAGTATTTT.

The chain uses TRBV11-2 and TRBJ1-2; D unresolved. Per germline, CDR1 SGHAT and CDR2 FQNNGV. The ends were cut back, 5 bases at V and 7 bases at J, with 8 bases in the middle. CDR3 length: 11 amino acids. The CDR3 sequence: CASSPDPGYTF. DNA of the CDR3: TGTGCCAGCAGCCCCGACCCTGGCTACACCTTC.

CDR3 sequence: CATLYRGDGMGSYEQYF. DNA for the CDR3: TGTGCCACCCTTTACCGGGGGGACGGGATGGGCTCCTACGAGCAGTACTTC. The V and J genes are TRBV5-4 and TRBJ2-7; 7 bases line up with TRBD2. Germline CDR1 SGHNT, CDR2 YYREEE (reference sequence). J lost 0 bases, V lost 9 bases, and 18 bases had no gene match. The CDR3 extends over 17 amino acids.

V is TRBV11-2 and J is TRBJ2-7; D might be TRBD1 (6 bases). CDR3 length equals 17 residues. Germline V CDR1 and CDR2: SGHAT, FQNNGV. V was trimmed by 2 bases and J by 2 bases, leaving 19 bases between them. The CDR3 region is CASSLLVGQGLPYEQYF. Here the CDR3 DNA reads TGTGCCAGCAGCTTATTGGTGGGGCAGGGGCTCCCCTACGAGCAGTACTTC.